The sequence of this T cell receptor beta chain was determined in a study of T cell responses to AZD1222 COVID-19 vaccine. Analyses pooled second doses at about 4 or about 12 weeks. With 1 base removed from V and 4 bases from J, the gap between germline ends came to 20 bases. Germline V gene sequence: CDR1 SGHAT, CDR2 FQNNGV. This CDR3 region has 18 residues. Here immunoSEQ multiplex PCR was the method, and the copy in TCRdb shows in-frame clones only, minus some. The data show 150,000 to 200,000 clones, around nine tenths seen once. Study observations and caveats: The donor group comprised mostly white British people and more females; the analysis possibly underestimated clonal diversity. Just five to seven AZD1222 recipients tested seropositive at baseline.

A note on this clone: No antigen is known for it.

This material consisted of peripheral blood, taken 28 days after the second AZD1222 dose. This clonotype was sampled from an adult who received the AZD1222 COVID-19 vaccine. V and J are TRBV11-2 and TRBJ2-1; D perhaps matches TRBD2 (7 bases). CDR3: CASSLVGGELPTYNEQFF. CDR3 nucleotides: TGTGCCAGCAGCTTAGTAGGGGGGGAGTTACCGACTTACAATGAGCAGTTCTTC.